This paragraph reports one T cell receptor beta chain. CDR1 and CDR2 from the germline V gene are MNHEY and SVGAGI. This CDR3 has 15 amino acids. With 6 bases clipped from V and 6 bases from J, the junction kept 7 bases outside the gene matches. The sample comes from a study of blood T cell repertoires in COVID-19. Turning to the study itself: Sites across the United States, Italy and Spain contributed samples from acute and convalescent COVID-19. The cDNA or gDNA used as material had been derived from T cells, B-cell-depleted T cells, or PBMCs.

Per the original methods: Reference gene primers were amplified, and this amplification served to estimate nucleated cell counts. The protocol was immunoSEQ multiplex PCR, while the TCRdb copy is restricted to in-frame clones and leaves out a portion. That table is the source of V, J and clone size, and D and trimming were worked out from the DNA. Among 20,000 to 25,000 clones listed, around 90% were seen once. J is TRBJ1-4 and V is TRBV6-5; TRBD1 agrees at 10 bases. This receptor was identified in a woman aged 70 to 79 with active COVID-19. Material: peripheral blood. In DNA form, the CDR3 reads TGTGCCAGCAGGACCACCGGGACAGGGGATGAAAAACTGTTTTTT. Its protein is CASRTTGTGDEKLFF.